One sample yielded the 11 T cell receptor beta chains listed below, sequenced in a study of OX40 agonist ivuxolimab in advanced cancers. TCRdb's table, derived via immunoSEQ multiplex PCR, lists solely in-frame clones and lacks some. The table shows approximately 20,000 clones, with about 80% occurring only once. This specimen consisted of CD4+ or CD8+ T cells sorted from blood, obtained in a trial of the OX40 agonist ivuxolimab. The source of these receptors is an adult with an advanced solid tumor such as melanoma, head and neck, liver or kidney cancer.

The CDR3 loop reads CASSQGWQPQHF. The DNA for the CDR3 is TGTGCCAGCAGTCAGGGATGGCAGCCCCAGCATTTT. The V call is TRBV28, the J call TRBJ1-5, with a possible D match to TRBD1 (5 bases). V dropped 5 bases and J dropped 7 bases, with 9 bases sitting between them. CDR1 MDHEN and CDR2 SYDVKM come from the germline V gene. The CDR3 covers 12 residues.

The chain employs TRBV25-1 and TRBJ2-7; D not resolved. V lost 1 base to trimming and J lost 2 bases, with 15 bases between them. The CDR3 loop spans 16 amino acids. Germline loops: CDR1 MGHDK, CDR2 SYGVNS. In DNA, the CDR3 is TGTGCCAGCAGTGAATCATACAGAAGACCTCCCTACGAGCAGTACTTC. Amino acids: CASSESYRRPPYEQYF.

This clone was seen a single time. The genes are TRBV7-3 and TRBJ1-4; D is unresolved. Germline lookup yields CDR1 SGHTA and CDR2 FQGTGA. The CDR3 consists of 13 residues. The germline V and J ends were trimmed by 0 bases and 8 bases, with 7 bases remaining between them. CDR3 loop: CASSLTVGEKLFF. The DNA for the CDR3 is TGTGCCAGCAGCTTAACGGTTGGCGAAAAACTGTTTTTT.

The chain links TRBV30 to TRBJ2-3, with D maybe TRBD2 (5 bases). The germline V gene has CDR1 GTSNPN and CDR2 SVGIG (reference sequence). V was pared by 2 bases and J by 11 bases, with 11 bases between. This CDR3 contains 11 residues. CDR3 region: CAWSHRTRQYF. CDR3 in DNA: TGTGCCTGGAGTCACAGAACTAGGCAGTATTTT. Full variable domain (missing parts from reference TRBV30 and TRBJ2-3): SQTIHQWPATLVQPVGSPLSLECTVEGTSNPNLYWYRQAAGRGLQLLFYSVGIGQISSEVPQNLSASRPQDRQFILSSKKLLLSDSGFYLCAWSHRTRQYFGPGTRLTVL.

This chain joins TRBV5-4 and TRBJ1-3, with 7 nucleotides matching TRBD1. This CDR3 contains 15 residues. V trimming: 6 bases; J trimming: 2 bases; junction bases outside the gene matches: 8. Germline loops: CDR1 SGHNT, CDR2 YYREEE (reference sequence). The CDR3 loop is CASTTDRATGNTIYF. In DNA, the CDR3 is TGTGCCAGCACCACCGACAGGGCGACTGGAAACACCATATATTTT.

V gene TRBV6-1 combines with J gene TRBJ1-2; D not resolved. V was shortened by 2 bases and J by 2 bases, with 12 bases between the two germline ends. The V gene's germline CDR1 is MNHNS and CDR2 SASEGT. The CDR3 consists of 15 residues. CDR3 sequence: CASSEWGERNYGYTF. As DNA, the CDR3 is TGTGCCAGCAGTGAATGGGGTGAAAGAAACTATGGCTACACCTTC.

The V call is TRBV2, the J call TRBJ2-7; 7 bases line up with TRBD1. The V and J ends lost 6 bases and 6 bases, in that order; junction bases with no gene match: 5. Germline lookup yields CDR1 SNHLY and CDR2 FYNNEI. The CDR3 is made up of 12 amino acids. The CDR3 nucleotides are TGTGCCAGCAGAGTAACAGGGGTCGAGCAGTACTTC. This codes for CASRVTGVEQYF.

The chain employs TRBV28 and TRBJ2-5; TRBD1 matches at 10 bases. The germline V gene has CDR1 MDHEN and CDR2 SYDVKM. Trimming at V came to 8 bases and at J to 4 bases, leaving 4 bases not matched to a gene. The CDR3 totals 13 residues. This CDR3 reads CASRDRGTETQYF. DNA for the CDR3: TGTGCCAGCCGGGACAGGGGAACAGAGACCCAGTACTTC.

About this clone itself: Other DNA sequences in this specimen translate into the identical CDR3. V usage is TRBV6-5 and J usage is TRBJ1-1; D gene uncertain. V was trimmed by 2 bases and J by 4 bases, leaving 8 bases between them. The CDR3 has 13 residues. Germline V CDR1 and CDR2: MNHEY, SVGAGI. The CDR3 region is CASSYGVGTEAFF. The CDR3 DNA reads TGTGCCAGCAGTTACGGAGTGGGCACTGAAGCTTTCTTT.

The rearrangement joins TRBV11-2 to TRBJ2-2, with a possible D match to TRBD1 (6 bases). Germline-derived CDR1 and CDR2 are SGHAT and FQNNGV. The ends were cut back, 2 bases at V and 1 base at J, with 8 bases in the middle. The CDR3 has 15 amino acids. The CDR3 DNA reads as TGTGCCAGCAGCTTAAACAGGGAGAACACCGGGGAGCTGTTTTTT. It specifies CASSLNRENTGELFF. The variable domain in full, completed from reference TRBV11-2 and TRBJ2-2, reads EAGVAQSPRYKIIEKRQSVAFWCNPISGHATLYWYQQILGQGPKLLIQFQNNGVVDDSQLPKDRFSAERLKGVDSTLKIQPAKLEDSAVYLCASSLNRENTGELFFGEGSRLTVL.

The V gene is TRBV4-2, the J gene TRBJ2-5; tentative D call: TRBD2 (6 bases). Trimming left V 0 bases short and J 6 bases short, with 14 bases between. CDR1 LGHNA and CDR2 YNFKEQ come from the germline V gene. CDR3 length equals 15 residues. The CDR3 bases are TGTGCCAGCAGCCAAGACGTGAGGGGCGGGAAGACCCAGTACTTC. It is translated as CASSQDVRGGKTQYF.